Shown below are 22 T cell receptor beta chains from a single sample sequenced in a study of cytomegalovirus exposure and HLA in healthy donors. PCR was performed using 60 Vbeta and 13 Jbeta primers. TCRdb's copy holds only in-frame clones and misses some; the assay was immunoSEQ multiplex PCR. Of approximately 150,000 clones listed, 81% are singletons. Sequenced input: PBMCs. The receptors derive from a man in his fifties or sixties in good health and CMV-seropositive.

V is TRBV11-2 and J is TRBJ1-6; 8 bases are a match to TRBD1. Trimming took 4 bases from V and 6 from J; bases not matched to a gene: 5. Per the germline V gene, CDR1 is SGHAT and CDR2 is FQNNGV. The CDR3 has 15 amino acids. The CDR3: CASSYGQGLNSPLHF. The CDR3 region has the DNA TGTGCCAGCAGCTACGGACAGGGCCTTAATTCACCCCTCCACTTT.

For the CDR3, the DNA is TGCGCCAGCAGACAACGGCCGGGACAGGGGTACGAGCAGTACTTC. Protein: CASRQRPGQGYEQYF. The gene calls are TRBV5-1 and TRBJ2-7; 10 positions agree with TRBD1. CDR3 length: 15 amino acids. CDR1 and CDR2 (germline): SGHRS, YFSETQ. V lost 5 bases to trimming and J lost 4 bases; unmatched junction nucleotides: 9.

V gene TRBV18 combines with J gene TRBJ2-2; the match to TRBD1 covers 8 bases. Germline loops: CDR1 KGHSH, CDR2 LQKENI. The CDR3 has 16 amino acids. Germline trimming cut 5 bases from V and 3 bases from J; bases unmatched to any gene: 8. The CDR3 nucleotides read TGTGCCAGCTCAATTTCCGCAGGGGGCGACACCGGGGAGCTGTTTTTT. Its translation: CASSISAGGDTGELFF.

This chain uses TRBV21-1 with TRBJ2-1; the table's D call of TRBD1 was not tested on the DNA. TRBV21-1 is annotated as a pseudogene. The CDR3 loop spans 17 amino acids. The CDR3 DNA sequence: TGTGCCAGCAGCAAAATCCAGGACAGGGGTTCCTACAATGAGCAGTTCTTC. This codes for CASSKIQDRGSYNEQFF.

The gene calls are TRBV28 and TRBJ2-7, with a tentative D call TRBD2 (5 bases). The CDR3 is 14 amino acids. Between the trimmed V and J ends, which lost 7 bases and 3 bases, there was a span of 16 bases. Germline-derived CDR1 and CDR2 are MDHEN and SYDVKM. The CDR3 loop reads CASTRTGINYEQYF. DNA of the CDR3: TGTGCCAGCACCCGCACCGGGATCAACTACGAGCAGTACTTC.

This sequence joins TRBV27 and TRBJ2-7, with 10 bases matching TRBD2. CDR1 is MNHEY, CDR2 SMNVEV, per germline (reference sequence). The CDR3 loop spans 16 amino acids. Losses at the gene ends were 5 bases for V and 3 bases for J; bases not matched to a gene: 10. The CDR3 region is CASSPTMGLANYEQYF. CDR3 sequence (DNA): TGTGCCAGCAGTCCAACCATGGGACTAGCGAACTACGAGCAGTACTTC.

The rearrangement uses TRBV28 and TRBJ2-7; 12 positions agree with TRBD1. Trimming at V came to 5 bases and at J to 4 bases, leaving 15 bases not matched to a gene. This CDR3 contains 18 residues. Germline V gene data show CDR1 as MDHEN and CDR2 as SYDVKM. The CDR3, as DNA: TGTGCCAGCAGTCTCGCGGGACAGGGGGCGGCCCCCCTATACGAGCAGTACTTC. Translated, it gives CASSLAGQGAAPLYEQYF.

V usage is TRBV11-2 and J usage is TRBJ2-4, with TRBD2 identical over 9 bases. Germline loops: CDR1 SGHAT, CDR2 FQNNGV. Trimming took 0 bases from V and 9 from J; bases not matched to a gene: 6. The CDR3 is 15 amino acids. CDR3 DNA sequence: TGTGCCAGCAGCTTAGAAGCGGGAGGCGGTAGCATTCAGTACTTC. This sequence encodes CASSLEAGGGSIQYF.

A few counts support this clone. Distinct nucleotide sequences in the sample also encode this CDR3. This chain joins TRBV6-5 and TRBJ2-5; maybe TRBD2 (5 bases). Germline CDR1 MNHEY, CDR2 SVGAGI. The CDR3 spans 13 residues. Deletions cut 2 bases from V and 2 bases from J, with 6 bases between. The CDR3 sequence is CASSYPGQETQYF. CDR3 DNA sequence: TGTGCCAGCAGTTACCCGGGGCAAGAGACCCAGTACTTC.

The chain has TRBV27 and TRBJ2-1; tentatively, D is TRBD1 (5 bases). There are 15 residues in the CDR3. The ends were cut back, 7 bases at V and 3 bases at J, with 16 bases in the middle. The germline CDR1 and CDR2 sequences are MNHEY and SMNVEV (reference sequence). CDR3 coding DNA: TGTGCCAGCAACTTCGGACATCTTTACTACAATGAGCAGTTCTTC. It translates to CASNFGHLYYNEQFF.

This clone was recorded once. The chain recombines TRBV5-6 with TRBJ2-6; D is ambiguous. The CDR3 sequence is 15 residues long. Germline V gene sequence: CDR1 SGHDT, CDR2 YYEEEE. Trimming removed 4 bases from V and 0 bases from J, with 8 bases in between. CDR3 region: CASSATGSGANVLTF. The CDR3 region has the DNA TGTGCCAGCAGCGCGACTGGCTCTGGGGCCAACGTCCTGACTTTC.

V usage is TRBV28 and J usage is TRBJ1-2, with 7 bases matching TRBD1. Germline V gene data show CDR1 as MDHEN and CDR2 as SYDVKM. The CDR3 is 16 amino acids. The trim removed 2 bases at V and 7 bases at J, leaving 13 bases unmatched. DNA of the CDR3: TGTGCCAGCAGTTTAGTGGCCCGACAGGGACCCGCTGGCTACACCTTC. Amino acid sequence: CASSLVARQGPAGYTF.

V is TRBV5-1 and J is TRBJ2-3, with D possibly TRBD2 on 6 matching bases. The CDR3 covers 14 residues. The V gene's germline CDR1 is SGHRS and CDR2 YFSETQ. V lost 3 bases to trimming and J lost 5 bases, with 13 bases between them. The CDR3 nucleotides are TGCGCCAGCAGCTGGAGGGGTCCGGGAGATACGCAGTATTTT. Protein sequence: CASSWRGPGDTQYF.

The DNA of the CDR3 is TGTGCCAGCAGCCCGGGGAGGGCCTACGAGCAGTACTTC. Its translation: CASSPGRAYEQYF. The V and J genes are TRBV5-6 and TRBJ2-5; 7 bases map to TRBD2. The J call may be incorrect, as the DNA end agrees better with TRBJ2-7. Germline V gives CDR1 SGHDT, CDR2 YYEEEE. The CDR3 has 13 residues.

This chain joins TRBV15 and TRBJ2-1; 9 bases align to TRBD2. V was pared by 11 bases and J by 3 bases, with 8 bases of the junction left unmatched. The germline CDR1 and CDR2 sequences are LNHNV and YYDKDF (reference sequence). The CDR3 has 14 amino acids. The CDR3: CASSLAGIYNEQFF. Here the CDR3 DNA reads TGTGCCTCGAGCCTAGCGGGAATCTACAATGAGCAGTTCTTC.

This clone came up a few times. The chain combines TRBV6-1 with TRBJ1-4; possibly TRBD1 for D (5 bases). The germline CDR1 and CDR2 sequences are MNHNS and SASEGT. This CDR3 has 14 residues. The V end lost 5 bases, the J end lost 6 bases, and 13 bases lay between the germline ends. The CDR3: CASSSHRFYEKLFF. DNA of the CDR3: TGTGCCAGCAGTTCCCACAGGTTCTATGAAAAACTGTTTTTT.

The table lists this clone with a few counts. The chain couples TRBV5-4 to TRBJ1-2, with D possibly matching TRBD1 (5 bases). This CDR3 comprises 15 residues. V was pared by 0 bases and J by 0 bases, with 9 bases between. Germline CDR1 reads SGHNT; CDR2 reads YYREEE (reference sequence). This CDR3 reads CASSLDGAANYGYTF. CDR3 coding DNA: TGTGCCAGCAGCTTGGATGGGGCGGCTAACTATGGCTACACCTTC. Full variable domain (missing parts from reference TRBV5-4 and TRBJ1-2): ETGVTQSPTHLIKTRGQQVTLRCSSQSGHNTVSWYQQALGQGPQFIFQYYREEENGRGNFPPRFSGLQFPNYSSELNVNALELDDSALYLCASSLDGAANYGYTFGSGTRLTVV.

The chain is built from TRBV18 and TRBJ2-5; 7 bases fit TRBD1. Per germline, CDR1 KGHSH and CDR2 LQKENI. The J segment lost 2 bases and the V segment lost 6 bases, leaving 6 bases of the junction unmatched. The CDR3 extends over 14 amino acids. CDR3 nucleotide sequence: TGTGCCAGCTCGAGGGACAGTGGACAAGAGACCCAGTACTTC. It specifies CASSRDSGQETQYF.

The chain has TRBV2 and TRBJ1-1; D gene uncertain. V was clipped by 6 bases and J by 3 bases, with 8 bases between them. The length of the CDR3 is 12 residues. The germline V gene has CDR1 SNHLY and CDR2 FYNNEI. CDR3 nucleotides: TGTGCCAGCAGGTTACTGCACACTGAAGCTTTCTTT. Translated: CASRLLHTEAFF.

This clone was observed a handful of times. CDR3 sequence reads: CASDTPLSGRNPYEQYF. The CDR3, as DNA: TGTGCTAGTGACACCCCCCTCAGCGGGAGGAACCCCTACGAGCAGTACTTC. The rearrangement uses TRBV12-5 and TRBJ2-7; 9 bases are shared with TRBD2. Trimming at V came to 7 bases and at J to 2 bases, leaving 15 bases not matched to a gene. Germline CDR1 LGHNT, CDR2 FRNRAP. The CDR3 runs 17 residues.

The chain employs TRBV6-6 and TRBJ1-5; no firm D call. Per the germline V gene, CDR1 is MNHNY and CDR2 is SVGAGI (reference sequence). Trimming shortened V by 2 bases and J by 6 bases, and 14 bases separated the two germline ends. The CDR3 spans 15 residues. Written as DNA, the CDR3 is TGTGCCAGCAGTTACCCGGCAGGCCACGGTCAGCCCCAGCATTTT. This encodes CASSYPAGHGQPQHF.

The CDR3 sequence is CASSQRSLTSGRGNEQFF. CDR3 nucleotides: TGCGCCAGCAGCCAAAGATCGCTGACTAGCGGGAGAGGAAATGAGCAGTTCTTC. This sequence joins TRBV4-3 and TRBJ2-1; 12 nucleotides match TRBD2. This CDR3 is 18 amino acids long. V shed 2 bases, J shed 7 bases, and the junction held 12 bases outside the gene matches. Germline V CDR1 and CDR2: LGHNA, YSLEER.